Listed here are 2 T cell receptor beta chains from one sample, sequenced in a study of control samples from healthy donors and cancer patients. Measured with immunoSEQ multiplex PCR; TCRdb has only the in-frame clones, and not every one. The sample lists 150,000 to 200,000 clones, 90% occurring once. Source material: blood. The source is a woman in her fifties or sixties in good health.

The chain is built from TRBV3-1 (or the pseudogene TRBV3-2) and TRBJ1-1; possible D gene TRBD1, 5 bases. V was trimmed by 1 base and J by 11 bases, leaving 11 bases between them. The CDR3 contains 12 residues. CDR1 and CDR2 from the germline V gene are LGHDT and YNNKEL (reference sequence). In DNA, the CDR3 is TGTGCCAGCAGCCAAGGAGCGAAGGGGGCTTTCTTT. Encoded protein: CASSQGAKGAFF.

The V call is TRBV7-8, the J call TRBJ1-3; D is perhaps TRBD1 (6 bases). CDR3 length: 11 amino acids. Trimming left V 5 bases short and J 15 bases short, with 14 bases between. Germline V gives CDR1 SGHVS, CDR2 FQNEAQ. For the CDR3, the DNA is TGTGCCAGCAGCCGAGACGGACAGACATATTTT. Encoded protein: CASSRDGQTYF.